A few counts support the clone carrying this TCR beta chain. Its cognate antigen is unknown. The record originates from a study of T-cell memory formation after mild COVID-19. Overall study context: Largely, TCR clusters stayed within a single donor.

Sample barcodes and UMIs were carried by the TCR alpha and TCR beta cDNA libraries that 5'RACE generated with constant-segment primers. TCRdb recomputed calls from the 5' RACE reads with MiXCR, one row per CDR3 protein. In the table there are about 150,000 distinct CDR3 sequences, roughly 15% of which are singletons. Study-level findings and limits: Pre-infection memory held some responding clones, suggesting pre-existing cross-reactive T cells responded. Shrinking CD4+ clones resided mostly in CM and EM, and CD8+ ones in EMRA.

The CDR3 runs 15 residues. Trimming cost V 3 bases and J 2 bases, with 14 bases left between them. Source material: PBMCs or a T cell subset sorted from them (not recorded which). The rearrangement links TRBV12-3 or TRBV12-4 to TRBJ2-7; D is perhaps TRBD1 (6 bases). This sequence was found in an adult woman who had mild COVID-19 (a few samples of this study predate the infection). Cell type and time point are not known. The CDR3 spells CASSFVTGGPYEQYF. As DNA, the CDR3 is TGTGCCAGCAGTTTCGTGACAGGCGGGCCCTACGAGCAGTACTTC.